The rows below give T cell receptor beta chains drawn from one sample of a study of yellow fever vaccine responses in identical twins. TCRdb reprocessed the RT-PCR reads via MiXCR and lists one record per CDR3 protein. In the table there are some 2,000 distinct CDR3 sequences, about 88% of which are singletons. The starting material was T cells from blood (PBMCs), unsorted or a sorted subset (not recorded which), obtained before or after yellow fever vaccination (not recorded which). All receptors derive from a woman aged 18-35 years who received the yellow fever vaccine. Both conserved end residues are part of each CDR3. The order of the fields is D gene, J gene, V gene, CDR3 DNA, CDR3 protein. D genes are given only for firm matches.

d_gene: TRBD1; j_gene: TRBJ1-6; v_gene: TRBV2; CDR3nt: TGTGCCAGCAGGCCGGGACAGGGGCCACTCCACTTT; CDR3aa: CASRPGQGPLHF
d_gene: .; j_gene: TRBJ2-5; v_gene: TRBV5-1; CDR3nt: TGCGCCAGCAGCTTAACTCAGCAGGCAGAGACCCAGTACTTC; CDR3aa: CASSLTQQAETQYF
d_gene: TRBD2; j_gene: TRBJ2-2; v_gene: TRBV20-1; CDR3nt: TGCAGTGCTAGCCCCCTGTTCGGGACTAGGGCCGGGGAGCTGTTTTTT; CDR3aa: CSASPLFGTRAGELFF
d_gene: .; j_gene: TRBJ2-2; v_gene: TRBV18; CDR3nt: TGTGCCAGCTCACCGGGGACACGGAACACCGGGGAGCTGTTTTTT; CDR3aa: CASSPGTRNTGELFF
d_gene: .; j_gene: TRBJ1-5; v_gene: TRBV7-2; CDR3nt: TGTGCCAGCAGCTTAGAAGGCGGGGGCAATCAGCCCCAGCATTTT; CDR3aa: CASSLEGGGNQPQHF
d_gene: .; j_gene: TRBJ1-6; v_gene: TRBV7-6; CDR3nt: TGTGCCAGCAGCCCCGAGGCATTTAATTCACCCCTCCACTTT; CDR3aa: CASSPEAFNSPLHF
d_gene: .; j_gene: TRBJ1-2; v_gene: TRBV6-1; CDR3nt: TGTGCCAGCAGCAGAGGACAGTCCTATGGCTACACCTTC; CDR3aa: CASSRGQSYGYTF
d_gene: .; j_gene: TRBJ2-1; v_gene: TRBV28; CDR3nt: TGTGCCAGCACCCCCCTGGAGAGCTCCTACAATGAGCAGTTCTTC; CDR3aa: CASTPLESSYNEQFF
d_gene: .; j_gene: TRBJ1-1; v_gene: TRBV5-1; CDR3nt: TGCGCCAGCAGCGGGGTTTCGGGATCTGGGGATTCTTTCTTT; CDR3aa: CASSGVSGSGDSFF
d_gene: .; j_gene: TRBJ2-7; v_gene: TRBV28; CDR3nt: TGTGCCAGCAGTTCATCCGGGACAAACTACGAGCAGTACTTC; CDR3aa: CASSSSGTNYEQYF
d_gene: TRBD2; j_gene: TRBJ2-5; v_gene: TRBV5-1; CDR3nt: TGCGCCAGCAGCCTCCCATGGGGAGGGAGAGAGACCCAGTACTTC; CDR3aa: CASSLPWGGRETQYF
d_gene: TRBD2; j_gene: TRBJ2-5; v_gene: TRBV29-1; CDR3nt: TGCAGCGTTAAACGGGCGGCGGGAGTGGGGGAGACCCAGTACTTC; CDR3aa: CSVKRAAGVGETQYF
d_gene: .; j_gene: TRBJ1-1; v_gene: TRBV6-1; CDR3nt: TGTGCCAGCAGCCGCGACCCAGAGAACACTGAAGCTTTCTTT; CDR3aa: CASSRDPENTEAFF
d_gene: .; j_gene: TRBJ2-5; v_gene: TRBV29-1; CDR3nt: TGCAGCGCGAAGTGGGGTAGTCAAGAGACCCAGTACTTC; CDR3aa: CSAKWGSQETQYF
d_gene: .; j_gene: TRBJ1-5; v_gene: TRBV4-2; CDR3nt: TGTGCCAGCAGCCAAGCGACAGAGGCCCAGCCCCAGCATTTT; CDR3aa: CASSQATEAQPQHF